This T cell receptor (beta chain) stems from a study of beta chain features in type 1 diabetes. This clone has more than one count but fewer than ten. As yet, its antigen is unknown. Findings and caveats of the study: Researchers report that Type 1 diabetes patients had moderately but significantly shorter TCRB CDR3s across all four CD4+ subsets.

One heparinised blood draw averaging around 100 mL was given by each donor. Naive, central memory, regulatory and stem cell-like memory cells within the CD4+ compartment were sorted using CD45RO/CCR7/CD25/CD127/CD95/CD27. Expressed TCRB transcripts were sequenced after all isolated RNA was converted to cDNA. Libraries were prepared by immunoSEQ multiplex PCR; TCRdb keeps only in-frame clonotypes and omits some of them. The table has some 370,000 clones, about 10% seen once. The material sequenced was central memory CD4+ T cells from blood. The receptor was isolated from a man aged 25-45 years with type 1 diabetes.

CDR3 loop: CASSPREQREQYF. The DNA for the CDR3 is TGTGCCAGCAGTCCGCGGGAGCAGCGCGAGCAGTACTTC. The V gene is TRBV6-5, the J gene TRBJ2-7; 7 positions match TRBD2. CDR1 and CDR2 from the germline V gene are MNHEY and SVGAGI. The junction had 7 bases not matched to a gene; V was cut back by 5 bases and J by 6 bases. The CDR3 totals 13 residues.